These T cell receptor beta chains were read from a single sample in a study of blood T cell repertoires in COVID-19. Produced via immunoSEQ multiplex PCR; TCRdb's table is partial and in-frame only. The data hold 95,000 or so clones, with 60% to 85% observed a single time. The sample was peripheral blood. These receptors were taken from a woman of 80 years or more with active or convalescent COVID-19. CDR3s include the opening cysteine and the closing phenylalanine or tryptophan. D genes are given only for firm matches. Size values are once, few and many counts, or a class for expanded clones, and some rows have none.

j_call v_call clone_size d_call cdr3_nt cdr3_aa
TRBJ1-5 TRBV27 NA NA TGTGCCAGCAGTTGGACAGGCAATCAGCCCCAGCATTTT CASSWTGNQPQHF
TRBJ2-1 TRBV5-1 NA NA TGCGCCAGCAGACTAGCTGTTCTCGGCAATGAGCAGTTCTTC CASRLAVLGNEQFF
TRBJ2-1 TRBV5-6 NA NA TGTGCCAGCAGCATCGAGTGGTCCTACAATGAGCAGTTCTTC CASSIEWSYNEQFF
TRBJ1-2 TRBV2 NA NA TGTGCCAGCAGTGAAACGGTGGGCAGCTATGGCTACACCTTC CASSETVGSYGYTF
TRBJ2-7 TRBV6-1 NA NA TGTGCCAGCAGTGTGCTGCAGGGGTTACCCTCCTACGAGCAGTACTTC CASSVLQGLPSYEQYF
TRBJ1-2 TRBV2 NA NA TGTGCCAGCAGTCCAGACATTCGCTATGGCTACACCTTC CASSPDIRYGYTF
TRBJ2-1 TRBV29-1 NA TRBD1 TGCAGCGTTGAGGGGACAGGGGGCGCGGATGAGCAGTTCTTC CSVEGTGGADEQFF
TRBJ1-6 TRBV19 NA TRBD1 TGTGCCAGTAGTACGACGGGACAGTACAATTCACCCCTCCACTTT CASSTTGQYNSPLHF
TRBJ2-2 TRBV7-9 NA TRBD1 TGTGCCAGCAGCTTAAACAGGGGGCCGGCCGGGGAGCTGTTTTTT CASSLNRGPAGELFF
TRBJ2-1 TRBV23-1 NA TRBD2 TGCGCCAGCAGTCTAACGGGAGGGGCCCTCTCCTACAATGAGCAGTTCTTC CASSLTGGALSYNEQFF
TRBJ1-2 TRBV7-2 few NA TGTGCCAGCAGCTCCCTCTCTACGTCGGGCTACACCTTC CASSSLSTSGYTF
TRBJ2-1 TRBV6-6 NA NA TGTGCCAGCAGTTACTCAGAGCTTAATGAGCAGTTCTTC CASSYSELNEQFF
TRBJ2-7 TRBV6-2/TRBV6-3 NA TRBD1 TGTGCCAGCAGTTACTCGACGATTAAACAGGGGAGCTCCTACGAGCAGTACTTC CASSYSTIKQGSSYEQYF
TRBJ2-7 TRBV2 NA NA TGTGCCAGCAGTGAAGCGGCCGATGCCTACGAGCAGTACTTC CASSEAADAYEQYF
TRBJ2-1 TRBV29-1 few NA TGCAGCGGGAGGACTCTGTCTTCCTACAATGAGCAGTTCTTC CSGRTLSSYNEQFF
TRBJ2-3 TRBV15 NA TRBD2 TGTGCCACCAGCAGAGATTTACCGGGACTAGGGAGCGATACGCAGTATTTT CATSRDLPGLGSDTQYF
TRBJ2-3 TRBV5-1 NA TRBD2 TGCGCCAGCAGCATGGGGACTAGCGGCACAGATACGCAGTATTTT CASSMGTSGTDTQYF
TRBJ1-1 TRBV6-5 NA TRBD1 TGTGCCAGCAGTTACTTGGGACAGGACACTGAAGCTTTCTTT CASSYLGQDTEAFF
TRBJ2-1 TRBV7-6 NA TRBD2 TGTGCCAGCAGCTTAGGGCGGGAGGGCCGTTTATACAATGAGCAGTTCTTC CASSLGREGRLYNEQFF
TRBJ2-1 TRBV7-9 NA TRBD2 TGTGCCAGCAGCCCGGAAACCGGGACTAGCGGCGGTGAGCAGTTCTTC CASSPETGTSGGEQFF
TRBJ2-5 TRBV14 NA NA TGTGCCAGCAGCCACCCTCGGGGGACCCAGTACTTC CASSHPRGTQYF
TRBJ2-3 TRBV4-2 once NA TGTGCCAGCAGCCAAGATTGGTTAGGGGTTCCAGATACGCAGTATTTT CASSQDWLGVPDTQYF
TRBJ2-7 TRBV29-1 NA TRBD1 TGCAGCGTGGGGACAGGGCTCTACGAGCAGTACTTC CSVGTGLYEQYF
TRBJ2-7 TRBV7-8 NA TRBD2 TGTGCCAGCAGCTTAGGACTAGCGCAAACCTACGAGCAGTACTTC CASSLGLAQTYEQYF
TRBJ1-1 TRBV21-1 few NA TGTGCCAGCAGCACGACAGGGATGAACACTGAAGCTTTCTTT CASSTTGMNTEAFF
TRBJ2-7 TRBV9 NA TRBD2 TGTGCCAGCAGCTTCAGTGATAGGGAGGGGTCCTACGAGCAGTACTTC CASSFSDREGSYEQYF
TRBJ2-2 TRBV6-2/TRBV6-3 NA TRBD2 TGTGCCAGCAGTTACCCGGGAGGGGGCACCGGGGAGCTGTTTTTT CASSYPGGGTGELFF
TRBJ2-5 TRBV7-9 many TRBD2 TGTGCCAGCACCTCGGGACTAGCGGGAGGAATCGGAGAGACCCAGTACTTC CASTSGLAGGIGETQYF
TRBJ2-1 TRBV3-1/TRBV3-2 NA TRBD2 TGTGCCAGCAGCCAGCCTCCGGGACGGAAGGGCGGGGGGCAGTTCTTC CASSQPPGRKGGGQFF
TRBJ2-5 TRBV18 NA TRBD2 TGTGCCAGCTCAACCAACCCGGGCGGGAGAGAGACCCAGTACTTC CASSTNPGGRETQYF
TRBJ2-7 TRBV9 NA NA TGTGCCAGCAGCGTAGCCGGCAGGTCCTACGAGCAGTACTTC CASSVAGRSYEQYF
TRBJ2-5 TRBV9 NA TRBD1 TGTGCCAGCAGCCAACCGGGACAGGGGATACAAGAGACCCAGTACTTC CASSQPGQGIQETQYF
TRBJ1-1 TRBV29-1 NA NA TGCAGCGGCGGACTTAAATTTGAAGCTTTCTTT CSGGLKFEAFF
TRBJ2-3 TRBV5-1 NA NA TGCGCCAGCAGCTTGGTTTCCGGCGGGGCGGCCCCGGCAGATACGCAGTATTTT CASSLVSGGAAPADTQYF
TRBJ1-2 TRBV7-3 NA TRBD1 TGTGCCAGCAGCCCGGGGACAGGGACCGGCTACACCTTC CASSPGTGTGYTF
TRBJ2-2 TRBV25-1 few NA TGTGCCAGCAGTGAATATCAGAACACCGGGGAGCTGTTTTTT CASSEYQNTGELFF
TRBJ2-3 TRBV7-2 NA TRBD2 TGTGCCAGCAGCTCGACGGCTAGCGGGAGGGCCGCAGATACGCAGTATTTT CASSSTASGRAADTQYF
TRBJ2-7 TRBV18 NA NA TGTGCCAGCTCACCACCGGAAACTATCTACGAGCAGTACTTC CASSPPETIYEQYF
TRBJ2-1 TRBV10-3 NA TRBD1 TGTGCCATCAGTGACTCGTTAGGGACAGGGGTCTACAATGAGCAGTTCTTC CAISDSLGTGVYNEQFF
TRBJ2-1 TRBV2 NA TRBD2 TGTGCCAGCAGCGAACTAGCGGGAGGCATCAATGAGCAGTTCTTC CASSELAGGINEQFF
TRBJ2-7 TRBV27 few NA TGTGCCAGCAGCCAATTACCCCCTCGAGGGGGCGGGATCTACGAGCAGTACTTC CASSQLPPRGGGIYEQYF
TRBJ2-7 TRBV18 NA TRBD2 TGTGCCAGCTCACGGGGACTAGCGGGAGGATACGAGCAGTACTTC CASSRGLAGGYEQYF
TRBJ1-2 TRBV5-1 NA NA TGCGCCAGCAGCTTGGCTAGCGAGGGCTATGGCTACACCTTC CASSLASEGYGYTF
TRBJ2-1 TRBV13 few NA TGTGCCAGCACACCCCCCCGGGGGAGCTCCTACAATGAGCAGTTCTTC CASTPPRGSSYNEQFF
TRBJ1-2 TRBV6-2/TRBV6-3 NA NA TGTGCCAGCAGTTACTCACAGGGCACTGGTGGCTACACCTTC CASSYSQGTGGYTF
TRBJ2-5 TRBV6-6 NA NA TGTGCCAGCAGAACCGTCACGGGGACCCAGTACTTC CASRTVTGTQYF
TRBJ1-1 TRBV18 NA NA TGTGCCAGCTCCCCGGACAGATTGAACACTGAAGCTTTCTTT CASSPDRLNTEAFF
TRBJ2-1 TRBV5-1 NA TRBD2 TGCGCCAGCAGCTTGGCCCTGGGACTAGCGGGTCGACTAAACTACAATGAGCAGTTCTTC CASSLALGLAGRLNYNEQFF
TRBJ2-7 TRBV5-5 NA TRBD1 TGTGCCAGCAGCCTCGGACAGGGGGTTTACGAGCAGTACTTC CASSLGQGVYEQYF
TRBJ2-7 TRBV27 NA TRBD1 TGTGCCAGCAGTTTAGGGCGCCGACAGGGGGATTACGAGCAGTACTTC CASSLGRRQGDYEQYF